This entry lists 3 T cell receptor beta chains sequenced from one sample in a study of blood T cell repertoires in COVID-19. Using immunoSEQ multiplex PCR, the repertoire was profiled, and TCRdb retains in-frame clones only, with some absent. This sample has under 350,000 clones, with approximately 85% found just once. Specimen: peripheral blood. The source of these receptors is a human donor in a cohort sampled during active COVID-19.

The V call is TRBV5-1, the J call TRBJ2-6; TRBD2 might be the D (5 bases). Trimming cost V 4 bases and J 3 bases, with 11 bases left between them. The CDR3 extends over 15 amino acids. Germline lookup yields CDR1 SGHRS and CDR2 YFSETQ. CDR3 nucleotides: TGCGCCAGCAGCGTCGGGAAGGTTGGGGCCAACGTCCTGACTTTC. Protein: CASSVGKVGANVLTF.

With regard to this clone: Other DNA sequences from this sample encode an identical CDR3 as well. CDR3 sequence: CASSRGQGNTEAFF. The CDR3 bases are TGTGCCAGCAGCCGGGGACAGGGGAACACTGAAGCTTTCTTT. The chain employs TRBV5-5 and TRBJ1-1; 9 bases are shared with TRBD1. The J segment lost 1 base and the V segment lost 4 bases, leaving 2 bases of the junction unmatched. The length of the CDR3 is 14 residues. Germline values: CDR1 SGHKS, CDR2 YYEKEE (reference sequence).

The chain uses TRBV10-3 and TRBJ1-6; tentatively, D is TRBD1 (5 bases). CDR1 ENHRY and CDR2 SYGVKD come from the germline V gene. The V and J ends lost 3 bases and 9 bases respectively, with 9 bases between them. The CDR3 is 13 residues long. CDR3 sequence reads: CAISDVRGSPLHF. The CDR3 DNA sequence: TGTGCCATCAGTGATGTTAGGGGTTCACCCCTCCACTTT.